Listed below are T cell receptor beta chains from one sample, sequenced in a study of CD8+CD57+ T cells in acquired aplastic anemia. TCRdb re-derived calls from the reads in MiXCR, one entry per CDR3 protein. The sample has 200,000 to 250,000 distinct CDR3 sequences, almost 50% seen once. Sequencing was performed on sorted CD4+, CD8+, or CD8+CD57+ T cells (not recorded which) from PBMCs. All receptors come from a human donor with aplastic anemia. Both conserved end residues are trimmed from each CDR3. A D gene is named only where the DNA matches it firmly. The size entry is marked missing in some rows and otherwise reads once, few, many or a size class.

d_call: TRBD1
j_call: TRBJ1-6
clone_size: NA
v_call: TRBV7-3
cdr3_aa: ASSLSGQGAGSPLH

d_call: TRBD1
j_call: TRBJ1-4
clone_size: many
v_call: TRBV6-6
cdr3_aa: ASSYKRGLNEKLF

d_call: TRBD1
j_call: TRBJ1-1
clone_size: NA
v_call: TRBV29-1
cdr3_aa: TGQGVTEAF

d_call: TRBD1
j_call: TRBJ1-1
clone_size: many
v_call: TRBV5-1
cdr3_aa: ASSTGDTEAF

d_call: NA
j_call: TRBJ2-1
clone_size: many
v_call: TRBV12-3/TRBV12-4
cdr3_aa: ASSPTERNEQF

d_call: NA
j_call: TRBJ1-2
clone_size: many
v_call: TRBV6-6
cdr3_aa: ASRPALLPYGYT

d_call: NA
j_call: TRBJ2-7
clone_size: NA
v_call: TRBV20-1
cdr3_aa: SASGLQYEQY

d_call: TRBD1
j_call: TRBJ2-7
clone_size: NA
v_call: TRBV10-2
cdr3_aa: ASSRVRTGLGEQY

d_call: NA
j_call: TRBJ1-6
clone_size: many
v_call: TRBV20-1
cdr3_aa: SARDGGKAYNSPLH

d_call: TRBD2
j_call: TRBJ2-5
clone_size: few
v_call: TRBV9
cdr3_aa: ASSVGGGETQY

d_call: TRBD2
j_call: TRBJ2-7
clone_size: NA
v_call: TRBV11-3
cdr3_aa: AIPGLAIYEQY

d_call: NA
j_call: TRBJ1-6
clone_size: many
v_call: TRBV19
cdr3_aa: ASSMWGSSYNSPLH

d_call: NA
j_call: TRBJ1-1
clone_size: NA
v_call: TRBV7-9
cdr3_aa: ASSLRGKAF